The 20 T cell receptor beta chains below were found in one sample sequenced in a study of response to subunit inactivated influenza vaccine. From the RT-PCR reads, TCRdb called clonotypes with MiXCR, one entry per CDR3 protein. The table has hundreds of thousands of distinct CDR3 sequences, roughly 13% seen once. Sample: PBMCs from blood, taken less than 15 days before vaccination. These receptors all stem from a man aged 50-59 years who received an inactivated influenza vaccine.

The gene calls are TRBV20-1 and TRBJ2-1, with no clear D. Germline lookup yields CDR1 DFQATT and CDR2 SNEGSKA (reference sequence). The CDR3 sequence is 13 residues long. V was shortened by 0 bases and J by 7 bases, with 10 bases between the two germline ends. The CDR3 DNA sequence: TGCAGTGCTAGAGATCCGAGCGAGAATGAGCAGTTCTTC. This translates into CSARDPSENEQFF.

The chain recombines TRBV19 with TRBJ2-6; the D gene could be TRBD1 or TRBD2 (5 bases each). With 4 bases removed from V and 2 bases from J, the gap between germline ends came to 12 bases. The CDR3 spans 16 residues. Germline CDR1 is LNHDA and CDR2 is SQIVND (reference sequence). The CDR3 loop reads CASSRGQGAGANVLTF. In DNA, the CDR3 is TGTGCCAGTAGTAGGGGTCAGGGAGCTGGGGCCAACGTCCTGACTTTC.

This clonotype was recorded a few times. V gene TRBV20-1 combines with J gene TRBJ1-1; D is ambiguous. V was clipped by 5 bases and J by 0 bases, with 16 bases between them. This CDR3 has 15 amino acids. Germline CDR1 and CDR2: DFQATT and SNEGSKA (reference sequence). The CDR3 spells CSASNAGRVNTEAFF. The CDR3 coding sequence is TGCAGTGCTTCGAACGCTGGACGGGTGAACACTGAAGCTTTCTTT.

The V call is TRBV6-2 or TRBV6-3, the J call TRBJ2-7, with D possibly matching TRBD2 (5 bases). This CDR3 region has 11 residues. Germline loops: CDR1 MNHEY, CDR2 SVGEGT. CDR3 amino acids: CVCGQSYEQYF. The CDR3 DNA follows: TGTGTATGCGGGCAGTCCTACGAGCAGTACTTC.

This clonotype was seen a few times. The chain is built from TRBV20-1 and TRBJ2-7, with 9 bases matching TRBD1. Germline trimming cut 0 bases from V and 3 bases from J; bases unmatched to any gene: 3. Per germline, CDR1 DFQATT and CDR2 SNEGSKA (reference sequence). There are 14 residues in the CDR3. The CDR3 sequence: CSARDRGQGYEQYF. The CDR3 DNA sequence: TGCAGTGCTAGAGATAGGGGACAGGGCTACGAGCAGTACTTC.

This clonotype appeared many times. The J gene is TRBJ2-7, the V gene TRBV6-2 or TRBV6-3, with D unresolved. The CDR3 is 11 residues long. V was cut by 1 base and J by 4 bases, with 2 bases left in between. CDR1 is MNHEY, CDR2 SVGEGT, per germline. The DNA of the CDR3 is TGTGCCAGCAGTTACTATTACGAGCAGTACTTC. It yields the protein CASSYYYEQYF.

This clonotype was detected ten times or more. The genes are TRBV5-1 and TRBJ2-2, with TRBD1 matching over 10 bases. The CDR3 has 15 residues. Germline V gene sequence: CDR1 SGHRS, CDR2 YFSETQ. V gave up 4 bases and J gave up 8 bases; unmatched junction bases: 8. The DNA of the CDR3 is TGCGCCAGCAGCGCCGGGACAGGGGATACGGGGGAGCTGTTTTTT. This codes for CASSAGTGDTGELFF.

This sequence joins TRBV2 and TRBJ2-2; the D gene is possibly TRBD1 (5 bases). Germline-derived CDR1 and CDR2 are SNHLY and FYNNEI. The CDR3 runs 12 residues. Trimming took off 9 bases at V and 5 bases at J, with 10 bases between the two ends. The CDR3 nucleotides read TGTGCCAGAAGGGGTGGGACCGGGGAGCTGTTTTTT. Amino acid sequence: CARRGGTGELFF.

This clonotype turned up a few times. This chain uses TRBV7-2 with TRBJ2-5; 11 nucleotides match TRBD2. Germline trimming cut 4 bases from V and 3 bases from J; bases unmatched to any gene: 4. The CDR3 sequence is 15 residues long. Germline V gene sequence: CDR1 SGHTA, CDR2 FQGNSA. This chain's CDR3 is CASSSRLAGKETQYF. The CDR3 coding sequence is TGTGCCAGCAGCTCGAGACTAGCGGGGAAAGAGACCCAGTACTTC.

Ten or more counts support this clonotype. V usage is TRBV12-3 or TRBV12-4 and J usage is TRBJ2-6; tentative D call: TRBD2 (5 bases). The V end was cut by 1 base, the J end by 4 bases, with 11 bases between. This CDR3 is 16 amino acids long. CDR3 sequence: CASSLDGVAGANVLTF. The DNA for the CDR3 is TGTGCCAGCAGTTTAGATGGGGTAGCGGGGGCCAACGTCCTGACTTTC.

V usage is TRBV7-2 and J usage is TRBJ2-1; the D gene is possibly TRBD2 (6 bases). Trimming took 0 bases from V and 2 from J, leaving 8 bases between them. Germline V gene lookup returns CDR1 SGHTA and CDR2 FQGNSA. This CDR3 is 15 amino acids long. CDR3 DNA: TGTGCCAGCAGCTTAGCTTCGGGGGCCTACAATGAGCAGTTCTTC. Protein: CASSLASGAYNEQFF.

J is TRBJ2-5 and V is TRBV20-1; weak D call: TRBD2 (7 bases). V lost 8 bases to trimming and J lost 0 bases, with 25 bases between them. The germline gives CDR1 DFQATT, CDR2 SNEGSKA (reference sequence). CDR3 length: 17 amino acids. This CDR3 is CSLPQTGWGGYQETQYF. The CDR3 coding sequence is TGCAGTCTGCCCCAGACAGGCTGGGGGGGGTACCAAGAGACCCAGTACTTC.

This clonotype turned up a few times. The chain has TRBV7-2 and TRBJ2-7; maybe TRBD2 (6 bases). Germline CDR1 reads SGHTA; CDR2 reads FQGNSA. CDR3 length: 13 amino acids. Trimming took 5 bases from V and 4 from J, leaving 12 bases between them. CDR3 nucleotides: TGTGCCAGCAGCATAGAACGGGGGTACGAGCAGTACTTC. The encoded protein is CASSIERGYEQYF. Full variable domain (missing parts from reference TRBV7-2 and TRBJ2-7): GAGVSQSPSNKVTEKGKDVELRCDPISGHTALYWYRQSLGQGLEFLIYFQGNSAPDKSGLPSDRFSAERTGGSVSTLTIQRTQQEDSAVYLCASSIERGYEQYFGPGTRLTVT.

This chain joins TRBV7-9 and TRBJ2-6; 7 bases fit TRBD1. The CDR3 covers 17 residues. Germline CDR1 and CDR2: SEHNR and FQNEAQ (reference sequence). Trimming took 3 bases from V and 1 from J; bases not matched to a gene: 6. The CDR3 DNA sequence: TGTGCCAGCAGCTTTGGTACAGGGGCATCTGGGGCCAACGTCCTGACTTTC. Protein: CASSFGTGASGANVLTF.

The genes are TRBV5-1 and TRBJ2-2, with D uncertain. V was trimmed by 0 bases and J by 4 bases, leaving 10 bases between them. Germline-derived CDR1 and CDR2 are SGHRS and YFSETQ. This CDR3 spans 15 amino acids. CDR3 sequence reads: CASSLDSRPTGELFF. As DNA, the CDR3 is TGCGCCAGCAGCTTGGATAGTAGACCCACCGGGGAGCTGTTTTTT.

This clonotype turned up a few times. This rearrangement joins TRBV29-1 to TRBJ2-5; D unresolved. V was pared by 6 bases and J by 5 bases, with 10 bases between. CDR3 length equals 11 residues. Germline loops: CDR1 SQVTM, CDR2 ANQGSEA. The CDR3 DNA reads TGCAGCGTCGCTAATTGGGAGACCCAGTACTTC. This sequence encodes CSVANWETQYF. Based on the CDR3 plus reference TRBV29-1 and TRBJ2-5, the full variable domain is SAVISQKPSRDICQRGTSLTIQCQVDSQVTMMFWYRQQPGQSLTLIATANQGSEATYESGFVIDKFPISRPNLTFSTLTVSNMSPEDSSIYLCSVANWETQYFGPGTRLLVL.

About this clonotype: One base away lies a much larger clone, so this may be a sequencing read error. The chain combines TRBV18 with TRBJ2-7, with unresolved D. Germline V CDR1 and CDR2: KGHSH, LQKENI. This CDR3 is 14 amino acids long. Here the CDR3 reads CASSPSVRSYEHYF. The DNA for the CDR3 is TGTGCCAGCTCACCCTCGGTCAGATCCTACGAGCATTACTTC.

This clonotype has just a few counts. The V gene is TRBV6-2 or TRBV6-3, the J gene TRBJ1-1; no reliable D call. The V end was cut by 4 bases, the J end by 1 base, with 13 bases between. Germline-derived CDR1 and CDR2 are MNHEY and SVGEGT. The CDR3 loop spans 15 amino acids. The CDR3 sequence is CASSFRHEQNTEAFF. The CDR3 DNA reads as TGTGCCAGCAGTTTCCGACACGAGCAGAACACTGAAGCTTTCTTT.

V usage is TRBV20-1 and J usage is TRBJ1-4; 9 nucleotides match TRBD1. J lost 7 bases, V lost 5 bases, and 8 bases had no gene match. Germline CDR1 is DFQATT and CDR2 is SNEGSKA (reference sequence). The CDR3 sequence is 14 residues long. CDR3 protein: CSAWGTGSAEKLFF. The CDR3 DNA sequence: TGCAGTGCTTGGGGGACAGGGTCGGCTGAAAAACTGTTTTTT.

This clonotype was counted at least ten times. V gene TRBV7-8 combines with J gene TRBJ2-3; the D gene is possibly TRBD1 (6 bases). The V and J ends lost 2 bases and 0 bases respectively, with 15 bases between them. Germline-derived CDR1 and CDR2 are SGHVS and FQNEAQ. This CDR3 region has 17 residues. CDR3 loop: CASSLNTGIWSTDTQYF. CDR3 in DNA: TGTGCCAGCAGCTTAAACACAGGGATTTGGAGCACAGATACGCAGTATTTT.